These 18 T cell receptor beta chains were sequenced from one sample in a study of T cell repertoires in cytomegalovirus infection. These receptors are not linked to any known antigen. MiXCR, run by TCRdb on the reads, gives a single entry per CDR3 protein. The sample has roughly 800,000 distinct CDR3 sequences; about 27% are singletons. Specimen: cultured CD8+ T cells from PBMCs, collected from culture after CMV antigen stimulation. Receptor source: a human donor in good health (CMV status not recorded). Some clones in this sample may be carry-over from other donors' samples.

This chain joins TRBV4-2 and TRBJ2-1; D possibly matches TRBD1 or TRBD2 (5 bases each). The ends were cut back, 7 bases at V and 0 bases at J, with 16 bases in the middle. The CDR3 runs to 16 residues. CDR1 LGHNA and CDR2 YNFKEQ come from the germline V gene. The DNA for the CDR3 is TGTGCCAGCAAGGGGAGCAGTGCTAGCTCCTACAATGAGCAGTTCTTC. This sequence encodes CASKGSSASSYNEQFF.

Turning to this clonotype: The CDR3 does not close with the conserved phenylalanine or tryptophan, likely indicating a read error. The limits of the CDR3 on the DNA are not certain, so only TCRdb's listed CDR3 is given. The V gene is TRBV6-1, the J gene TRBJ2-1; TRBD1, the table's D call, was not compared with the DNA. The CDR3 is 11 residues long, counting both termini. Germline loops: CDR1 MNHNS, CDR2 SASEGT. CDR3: CASGPGSPWSV.

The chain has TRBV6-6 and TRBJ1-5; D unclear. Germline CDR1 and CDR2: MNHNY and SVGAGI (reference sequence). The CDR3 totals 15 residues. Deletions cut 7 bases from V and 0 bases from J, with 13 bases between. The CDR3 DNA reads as TGTGCCAGCAATCCGGGAGACTATAGCAATCAGCCCCAGCATTTT. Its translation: CASNPGDYSNQPQHF.

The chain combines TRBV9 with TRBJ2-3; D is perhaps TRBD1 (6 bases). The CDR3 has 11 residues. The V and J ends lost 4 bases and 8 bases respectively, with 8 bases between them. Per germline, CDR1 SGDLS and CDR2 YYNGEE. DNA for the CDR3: TGTGCCAGCAGCCCCAGGGGTACGCAGTATTTT. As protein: CASSPRGTQYF.

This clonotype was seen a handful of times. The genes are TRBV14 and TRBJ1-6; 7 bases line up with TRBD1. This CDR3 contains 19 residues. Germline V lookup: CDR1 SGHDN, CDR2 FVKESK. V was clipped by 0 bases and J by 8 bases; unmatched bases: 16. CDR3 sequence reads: CASSQDRGLIPWGDSPLHF. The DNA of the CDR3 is TGTGCCAGCAGCCAAGACAGGGGGTTAATTCCTTGGGGAGATTCACCCCTCCACTTT.

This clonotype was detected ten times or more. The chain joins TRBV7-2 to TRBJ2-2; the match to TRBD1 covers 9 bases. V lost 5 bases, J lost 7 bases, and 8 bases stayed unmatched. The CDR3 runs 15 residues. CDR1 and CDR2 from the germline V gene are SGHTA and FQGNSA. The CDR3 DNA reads TGTGCCAGCAGCCGTCCCGGGACAGGGTTCGGGGAGCTGTTTTTT. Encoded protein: CASSRPGTGFGELFF.

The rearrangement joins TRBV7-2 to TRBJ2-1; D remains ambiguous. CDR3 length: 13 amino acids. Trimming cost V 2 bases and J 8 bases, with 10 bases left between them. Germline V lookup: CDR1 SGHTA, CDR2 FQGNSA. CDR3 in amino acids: CASSLPRLDEQFF. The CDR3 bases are TGTGCCAGCAGCTTACCGCGGCTCGATGAGCAGTTCTTC.

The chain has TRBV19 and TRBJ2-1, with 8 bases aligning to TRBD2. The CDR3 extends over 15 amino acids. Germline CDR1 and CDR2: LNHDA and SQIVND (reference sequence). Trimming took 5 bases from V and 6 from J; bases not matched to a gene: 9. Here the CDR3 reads CASSSRGGKSNEQFF. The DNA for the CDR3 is TGTGCCAGTAGTTCCCGCGGGGGGAAAAGCAATGAGCAGTTCTTC.

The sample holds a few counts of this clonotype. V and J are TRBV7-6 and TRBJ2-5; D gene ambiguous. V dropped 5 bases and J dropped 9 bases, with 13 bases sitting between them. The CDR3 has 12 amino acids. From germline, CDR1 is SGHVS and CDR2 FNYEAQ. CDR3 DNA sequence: TGTGCCAGCAGCCCCTCACGGGTGGCCCAGTACTTC. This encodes CASSPSRVAQYF.

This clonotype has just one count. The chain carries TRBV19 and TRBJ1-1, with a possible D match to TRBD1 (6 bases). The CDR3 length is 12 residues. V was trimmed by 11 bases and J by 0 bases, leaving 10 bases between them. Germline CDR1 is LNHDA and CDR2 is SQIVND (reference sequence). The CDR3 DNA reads TGTGCCGCGGGGGACATGAACACTGAAGCTTTCTTT. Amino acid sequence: CAAGDMNTEAFF.

The CDR3 reads CASSGWDVKETQYF. CDR3 DNA sequence: TGTGCCAGCAGTGGTTGGGACGTCAAAGAGACCCAGTACTTC. The rearrangement uses TRBV6-6 and TRBJ2-5, with D perhaps TRBD1 or TRBD2 (5 bases each). The CDR3 has 14 amino acids. CDR1 and CDR2 from the germline V gene are MNHNY and SVGAGI (reference sequence). V lost 5 bases and J 3 bases, leaving 13 bases between the germline ends.

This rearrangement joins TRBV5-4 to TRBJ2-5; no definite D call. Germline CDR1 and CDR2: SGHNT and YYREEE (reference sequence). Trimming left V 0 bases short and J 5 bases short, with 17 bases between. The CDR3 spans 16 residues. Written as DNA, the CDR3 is TGTGCCAGCAGCTTGGTCCCCACCCTCATAGGGGAGACCCAGTACTTC. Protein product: CASSLVPTLIGETQYF.

As DNA, the CDR3 is TGTGCCAGCGGTACCGGGACAGGGAATCGCTATGGCTACACCTTC. Translating gives CASGTGTGNRYGYTF. This sequence joins TRBV27 and TRBJ1-2; 9 bases match TRBD1. The CDR3 totals 15 residues. The V and J ends lost 8 bases and 4 bases, in that order; junction bases with no gene match: 11. Looked up from germline, CDR1 is MNHEY and CDR2 is SMNVEV (reference sequence).

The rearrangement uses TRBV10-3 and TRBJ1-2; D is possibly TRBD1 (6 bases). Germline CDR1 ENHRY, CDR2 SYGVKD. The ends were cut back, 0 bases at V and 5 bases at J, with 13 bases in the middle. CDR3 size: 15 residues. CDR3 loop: CAISESETGWYGYTF. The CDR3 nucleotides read TGTGCCATCAGTGAGTCCGAGACAGGCTGGTATGGCTACACCTTC.

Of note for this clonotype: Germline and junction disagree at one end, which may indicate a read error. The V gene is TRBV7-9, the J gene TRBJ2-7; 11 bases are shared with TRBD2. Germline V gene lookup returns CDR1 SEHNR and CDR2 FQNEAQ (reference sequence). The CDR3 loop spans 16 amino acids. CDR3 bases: TGTGCCAGCAGCTTAGCCACTAGCGGGGGTACCTACGAGCAATACTTC. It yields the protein CASSLATSGGTYEQYF.

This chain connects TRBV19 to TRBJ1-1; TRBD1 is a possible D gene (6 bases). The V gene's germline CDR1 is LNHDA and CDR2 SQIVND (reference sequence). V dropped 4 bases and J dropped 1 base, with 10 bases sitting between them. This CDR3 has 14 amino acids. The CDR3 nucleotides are TGTGCCAGTAGTACGAGGACAGCGAACACTGAAGCTTTCTTT. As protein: CASSTRTANTEAFF.

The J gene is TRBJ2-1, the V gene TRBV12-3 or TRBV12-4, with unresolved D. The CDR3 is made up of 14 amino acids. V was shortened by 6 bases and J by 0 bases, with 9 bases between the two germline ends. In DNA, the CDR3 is TGTGCCAGCAGCAGTGAGAGCTCCTACAATGAGCAGTTCTTC. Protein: CASSSESSYNEQFF.

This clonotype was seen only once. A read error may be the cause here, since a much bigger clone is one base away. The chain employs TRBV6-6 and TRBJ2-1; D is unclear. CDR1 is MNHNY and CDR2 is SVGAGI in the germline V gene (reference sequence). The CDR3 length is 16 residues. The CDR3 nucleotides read TGTGTCAGCAGTTACTCCGACTCAAAACAGAACAATGAGCAGTTCTTC. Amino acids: CVSSYSDSKQNNEQFF.